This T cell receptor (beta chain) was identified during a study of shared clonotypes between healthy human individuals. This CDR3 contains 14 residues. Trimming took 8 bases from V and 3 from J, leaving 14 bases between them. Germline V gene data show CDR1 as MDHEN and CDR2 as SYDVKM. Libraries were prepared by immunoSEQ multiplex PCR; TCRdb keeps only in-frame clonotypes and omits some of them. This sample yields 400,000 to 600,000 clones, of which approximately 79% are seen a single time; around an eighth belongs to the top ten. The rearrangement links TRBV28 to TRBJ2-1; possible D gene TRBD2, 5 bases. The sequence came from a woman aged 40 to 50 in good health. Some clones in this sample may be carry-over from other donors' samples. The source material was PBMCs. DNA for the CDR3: TGTGCCAGCGGCCGGAGCGGTCGCTACAATGAGCAGTTCTTC. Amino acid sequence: CASGRSGRYNEQFF. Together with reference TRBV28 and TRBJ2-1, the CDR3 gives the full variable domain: DVKVTQSSRYLVKRTGEKVFLECVQDMDHENMFWYRQDPGLGLRLIYFSYDVKMKEKGDIPEGYSVSREKKERFSLILESASTNQTSMYLCASGRSGRYNEQFFGPGTRLTVL.